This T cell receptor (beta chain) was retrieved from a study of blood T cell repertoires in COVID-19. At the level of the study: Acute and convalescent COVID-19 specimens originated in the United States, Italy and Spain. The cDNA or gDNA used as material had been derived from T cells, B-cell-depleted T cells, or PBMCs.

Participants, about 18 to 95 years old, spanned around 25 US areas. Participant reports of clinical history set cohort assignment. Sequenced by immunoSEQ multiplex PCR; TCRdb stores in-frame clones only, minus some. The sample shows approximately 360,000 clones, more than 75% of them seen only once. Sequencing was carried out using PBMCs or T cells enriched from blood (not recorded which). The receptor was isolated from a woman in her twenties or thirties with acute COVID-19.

In nucleotides, the CDR3 is TGTGCCAGCAGTGCTGTTGGGGGGAAGTTATTCGAGCAGTACTTC. Encoded protein: CASSAVGGKLFEQYF. V and J are TRBV2 and TRBJ2-7; D is possibly TRBD2 (6 bases). Germline CDR1 is SNHLY and CDR2 is FYNNEI. The CDR3 has 15 amino acids. Between the trimmed V and J ends, which lost 4 bases and 6 bases, there was a span of 19 bases.